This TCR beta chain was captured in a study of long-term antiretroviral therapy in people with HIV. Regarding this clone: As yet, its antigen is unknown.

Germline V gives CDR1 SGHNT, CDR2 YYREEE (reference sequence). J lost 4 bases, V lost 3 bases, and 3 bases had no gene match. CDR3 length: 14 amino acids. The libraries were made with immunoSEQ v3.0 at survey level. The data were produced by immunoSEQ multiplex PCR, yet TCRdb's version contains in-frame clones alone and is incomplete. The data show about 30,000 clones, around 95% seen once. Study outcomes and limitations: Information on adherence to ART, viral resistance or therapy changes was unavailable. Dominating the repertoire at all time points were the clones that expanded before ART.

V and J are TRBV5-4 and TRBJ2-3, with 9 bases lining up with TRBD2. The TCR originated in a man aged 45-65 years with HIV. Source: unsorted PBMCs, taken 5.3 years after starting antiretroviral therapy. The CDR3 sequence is CASSSRTSADTQYF. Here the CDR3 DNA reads TGTGCCAGCAGCTCCAGGACTAGCGCAGATACGCAGTATTTT.